The 25 T cell receptor beta chains below all came from one sample that was sequenced in a study of breast tumors, draining lymph nodes, adjacent tissues. MiXCR was run by TCRdb on the multiplex PCR reads, yielding one entry per CDR3 protein. Here the sample spans about 230,000 distinct CDR3 sequences, 32% being singletons. Samples came from axillary lymph nodes draining the breast cancer. Sample: axillary lymph node tissue. The source is a female donor with breast cancer. Some clones in this sample may be carry-over from other donors' samples.

This clonotype has just a few counts. The chain joins TRBV5-1 to TRBJ1-3, with TRBD1 matching 7 bases. The CDR3 is 14 amino acids. The germline CDR1 and CDR2 sequences are SGHRS and YFSETQ. V trimming: 1 base; J trimming: 8 bases; junction bases outside the gene matches: 6. CDR3 residues: CASSLRGQGDTIYF. The CDR3 DNA sequence: TGCGCCAGCAGCTTGAGGGGGCAAGGAGACACCATATATTTT.

The V and J genes are TRBV12-3 or TRBV12-4 and TRBJ1-1; D is unclear. The CDR3 loop spans 12 amino acids. Trimming shortened V by 6 bases and J by 5 bases, and 10 bases separated the two germline ends. Here the CDR3 DNA reads TGTGCCAGCAGAGGTTCCAAGACTGAAGCTTTCTTT. Translated: CASRGSKTEAFF.

This clonotype was observed many times. The rearrangement links TRBV30 to TRBJ1-5; D unresolved. The CDR3 loop spans 13 amino acids. Trimming removed 2 bases from V and 7 bases from J, with 12 bases in between. Germline-derived CDR1 and CDR2 are GTSNPN and SVGIG (reference sequence). The CDR3 DNA sequence: TGTGCCTGGAGTCGACCCTCGGGGCAGCCCCAGCATTTT. Protein sequence: CAWSRPSGQPQHF.

Concerning this clonotype itself: A much larger clone is a single base away; this may be a read error. The chain uses TRBV20-1 and TRBJ1-2, with TRBD1 identical over 8 bases. With 5 bases clipped from V and 7 bases from J, the junction kept 12 bases outside the gene matches. Germline V CDR1 and CDR2: DFQATT, SNEGSKA (reference sequence). The CDR3 contains 14 residues. Written as DNA, the CDR3 is TGCAGTGCTTTTCTAGGCAGGGGGCAAGCTGGCTACACCTTC. It yields the protein CSAFLGRGQAGYTF.

The chain couples TRBV7-9 to TRBJ2-1; 15 nucleotides align to TRBD2. J was trimmed by 8 bases and V by 6 bases; bases with no gene match: 11. The CDR3 is 17 amino acids. Germline V gene data show CDR1 as SEHNR and CDR2 as FQNEAQ (reference sequence). CDR3 DNA sequence: TGTGCCAGCAGTAGAGGACTAGCGGGAGGGGTCAATGATGAGCAGTTCTTC. The encoded protein is CASSRGLAGGVNDEQFF.

In its sample, this clonotype was seen many times. The chain employs TRBV7-2 and TRBJ2-7; D not resolved. Germline V gene sequence: CDR1 SGHTA, CDR2 FQGNSA. The CDR3 is 15 amino acids. V lost 7 bases and J lost 3, with 19 bases in between. This CDR3 reads CASNSPVGSLYEQYF. Here the CDR3 DNA reads TGTGCCAGCAACTCCCCCGTCGGCTCCCTCTACGAGCAGTACTTC.

This clonotype was found many times. The V call is TRBV5-6, the J call TRBJ2-1; D gene unclear. This CDR3 is 15 amino acids long. V lost 3 bases, J lost 0 bases, and 10 bases lay in between. Germline V lookup: CDR1 SGHDT, CDR2 YYEEEE. Here the CDR3 reads CASSYDMSSYNEQFF. For the CDR3, the DNA is TGTGCCAGCAGCTACGACATGAGCTCCTACAATGAGCAGTTCTTC. Using reference TRBV5-6 and TRBJ2-1 for the parts outside the CDR3, the full variable domain is DAGVTQSPTHLIKTRGQQVTLRCSPKSGHDTVSWYQQALGQGPQFIFQYYEEEERQRGNFPDRFSGHQFPNYSSELNVNALLLGDSALYLCASSYDMSSYNEQFFGPGTRLTVL.

The chain couples TRBV11-3 to TRBJ2-5; 9 bases are shared with TRBD2. V shed 4 bases, J shed 3 bases, and the junction held 9 bases outside the gene matches. In germline, CDR1 is SGHNT, CDR2 YENEEA. This CDR3 has 16 amino acids. The CDR3 DNA is TGTGCCAGCAGCTCCCGCGCTAGCGGGATTAAAGAGACCCAGTACTTC. This translates into CASSSRASGIKETQYF.

The chain employs TRBV20-1 and TRBJ2-7; 8 bases align to TRBD2. This CDR3 is built from 13 residues. With 8 bases clipped from V and 4 bases from J, the junction kept 10 bases outside the gene matches. Germline CDR1 reads DFQATT; CDR2 reads SNEGSKA (reference sequence). CDR3 in amino acids: CSTSRAGAYEQYF. In DNA, the CDR3 is TGCAGTACCTCTCGAGCGGGGGCATACGAGCAGTACTTC.

Ten or more counts support this clonotype. An end of the junction does not agree with germline; a read error may underlie this. The chain carries TRBV7-9 and TRBJ1-2; weak D call: TRBD1 (5 bases). Germline V gene data show CDR1 as SEHNR and CDR2 as FQNEAQ (reference sequence). This CDR3 has 15 residues. The CDR3 protein is CASSLEGGHIYGYPF. The CDR3 DNA sequence: TGTGCCAGCAGCTTAGAAGGCGGACATATCTATGGCTACCCCTTC.

The chain joins TRBV14 to TRBJ2-3, with TRBD2 matching over 11 bases. After removal of 1 base from V and 2 bases from J, the junction contained 5 bases not matched to a gene. Germline lookup yields CDR1 SGHDN and CDR2 FVKESK. The CDR3 consists of 17 residues. The CDR3 DNA sequence: TGTGCCAGCAGCCAAGCGGGGGGACTAGCGGACACAGATACGCAGTATTTT. This translates into CASSQAGGLADTDTQYF.

At least ten counts were recorded for this clonotype. The chain recombines TRBV20-1 with TRBJ2-1; the match to TRBD2 covers 8 bases. The CDR3 is 16 amino acids. Germline V lookup: CDR1 DFQATT, CDR2 SNEGSKA (reference sequence). Trimming at V came to 0 bases and at J to 0 bases, leaving 4 bases not matched to a gene. CDR3 coding DNA: TGCAGTGCTAGAGACTGGGGACTAGGCTCCTACAATGAGCAGTTCTTC. This codes for CSARDWGLGSYNEQFF.

J is TRBJ1-1 and V is TRBV12-3 or TRBV12-4; no definite D call. CDR3 size: 14 residues. Trimming stripped 7 bases from V and 0 bases from J, with 12 bases between. Here the CDR3 reads CASTLGGMNTEAFF. CDR3 sequence (DNA): TGTGCCAGCACCCTGGGAGGTATGAACACTGAAGCTTTCTTT.

V usage is TRBV15 and J usage is TRBJ1-6, with 8 bases that match TRBD1. CDR3 length: 15 residues. CDR1 and CDR2 (germline): LNHNV, YYDKDF (reference sequence). J gave up 2 bases and V 9 bases, and 6 bases lay outside the gene matches. The CDR3 bases are TGTGCCACTACACAGGGGGTTGCCTATAATTCACCCCTCCACTTT. It translates to CATTQGVAYNSPLHF. The full variable domain, rest sourced from reference TRBV15 and TRBJ1-6, is DAMVIQNPRYQVTQFGKPVTLSCSQTLNHNVMYWYQQKSSQAPKLLFHYYDKDFNNEADTPDNFQSRRPNTSFCFLDIRSPGLGDTAMYLCATTQGVAYNSPLHFGNGTRLTVT.

Remarks on this clonotype: The conserved closing phenylalanine or tryptophan is absent in this CDR3, likely reflecting a read error. No DNA is shown, since the ends of the CDR3 on it are uncertain; the CDR3 is the one TCRdb lists. The chain recombines TRBV9 with TRBJ2-6; the DNA was not compared with TRBD2, the D call given in the table. Both ends counted, the CDR3 spans 10 residues. Germline V gene sequence: CDR1 SGDLS, CDR2 YYNGEE. CDR3 amino acids: CASSAFLQGG.

The genes are TRBV6-1 and TRBJ1-2; no clear D gene. Trimming took off 5 bases at V and 4 bases at J, with 29 bases between the two ends. The germline CDR1 and CDR2 sequences are MNHNS and SASEGT. The CDR3 is made up of 19 amino acids. This CDR3 is CASSYSPPLAGVTVYGYTF. The DNA for the CDR3 is TGTGCCAGCAGTTACTCCCCTCCATTAGCGGGAGTAACTGTCTATGGCTACACCTTC.

In its sample, this clonotype was seen many times. The rearrangement joins TRBV5-1 to TRBJ2-5; the match to TRBD2 covers 8 bases. The CDR3 length is 17 residues. Trimming removed 4 bases from V and 5 bases from J; junction bases left unmatched: 16. In germline, CDR1 is SGHRS, CDR2 YFSETQ. CDR3 nucleotide sequence: TGCGCCAGCAGCACTGGGACTAGGGGGATTGTGTCGGAGACCCAGTACTTC. Translated, it gives CASSTGTRGIVSETQYF.

This clonotype was seen at least ten times. The genes are TRBV19 and TRBJ2-3; TRBD2 is a possible D gene (5 bases). This CDR3 contains 14 residues. Germline CDR1 reads LNHDA; CDR2 reads SQIVND (reference sequence). Trimming stripped 3 bases from V and 0 bases from J, with 7 bases between. The CDR3 DNA sequence: TGTGCCAGTAGTATGGGCGGGAGCACAGATACGCAGTATTTT. This codes for CASSMGGSTDTQYF.

Worth noting for this clonotype: A read error may be the cause here, since a much bigger clone is one base away. The rearrangement uses TRBV7-9 and TRBJ2-1; 11 nucleotides line up with TRBD2. CDR3 length equals 15 residues. CDR1 and CDR2 (germline): SEHNR, FQNEAQ (reference sequence). This CDR3 reads CASSVSGRVYNEQLF. The CDR3 bases are TGTGCCAGCAGCGTTAGCGGGAGGGTTTACAATGAGCAGCTCTTC.

This clonotype has at least ten counts. One junction end disagrees with the germline gene, perhaps due to a read error. V gene TRBV28 combines with J gene TRBJ2-7; D gene ambiguous. Germline CDR1 is MDHEN and CDR2 is SYDVKM. The CDR3 has 14 amino acids. DNA of the CDR3: TGTGCCAGCAGTTTGCGTGAGCCATCCTATGAGCAGTACTTC. Amino acid sequence: CASSLREPSYEQYF.

This clonotype was seen at least ten times. This rearrangement joins TRBV7-2 to TRBJ2-5; D is undetermined. Germline CDR1 and CDR2: SGHTA and FQGNSA. Trimming left V 0 bases short and J 4 bases short, with 9 bases between. This CDR3 contains 14 residues. The CDR3 coding sequence is TGTGCCAGCAGCTTAGCGAGAACAGTAGAGACCCAGTACTTC. Translated: CASSLARTVETQYF.

The V and J genes are TRBV7-9 and TRBJ1-4; 8 nucleotides align to TRBD1. CDR3 length equals 16 residues. V shed 5 bases, J shed 3 bases, and the junction held 8 bases outside the gene matches. The germline CDR1 and CDR2 sequences are SEHNR and FQNEAQ (reference sequence). The CDR3 loop reads CASSVQGASANEKLFF. The CDR3 DNA is TGTGCCAGCAGCGTCCAGGGGGCTTCAGCTAATGAAAAACTGTTTTTT. The full variable domain, its missing parts supplied by reference TRBV7-9 and TRBJ1-4, is DTGVSQNPRHKITKRGQNVTFRCDPISEHNRLYWYRQTLGQGPEFLTYFQNEAQLEKSRLLSDRFSAERPKGSFSTLEIQRTEQGDSAMYLCASSVQGASANEKLFFGSGTQLSVL.

This clonotype has at least ten counts. The rearrangement links TRBV12-3 or TRBV12-4 to TRBJ1-2; TRBD1 agrees at 7 bases. This CDR3 has 15 amino acids. Trimming at V came to 0 bases and at J to 6 bases, leaving 7 bases not matched to a gene. CDR3 loop: CASSLARGLRNGYTF. In nucleotides, the CDR3 is TGTGCCAGCAGTTTAGCGAGGGGGCTTCGGAATGGCTACACCTTC.

The rearrangement uses TRBV20-1 and TRBJ2-3, with 11 bases lining up with TRBD2. Unmatched junction bases numbered 10, after V lost 0 bases and J lost 11 bases. This CDR3 contains 15 residues. Germline V lookup: CDR1 DFQATT, CDR2 SNEGSKA (reference sequence). Here the CDR3 reads CSARDTSGSYNEQYF. The CDR3 DNA sequence: TGCAGTGCTAGAGATACTAGCGGGAGTTACAATGAGCAGTATTTT.

With regard to this clonotype: At one boundary the junction diverges from the germline segment, which might be a read error. J is TRBJ2-1 and V is TRBV20-1; 7 bases agree with TRBD2. The CDR3 length is 16 residues. Germline V CDR1 and CDR2: DFQATT, SNEGSKA (reference sequence). The CDR3 sequence: CSARGGSGTSYNGQLF. In nucleotides, the CDR3 is TGCAGTGCTAGAGGCGGGAGCGGGACCTCCTACAATGGGCAGCTCTTC.